This entry describes one T cell receptor (beta chain). This record belongs to a study of blood T cell repertoires in COVID-19. Germline V gives CDR1 SNHLY, CDR2 FYNNEI. The CDR3 totals 15 residues. The V end lost 5 bases, the J end lost 4 bases, and 17 bases lay between the germline ends. Assay used: immunoSEQ multiplex PCR; TCRdb lists only in-frame clones, some missing. Of fewer than 150,000 clones in the sample, around 82% were seen once. This chain links TRBV2 with TRBJ1-2, with no clear D. Specimen: peripheral blood. The TCR was taken from a human donor in a cohort sampled during active COVID-19. The CDR3 loop reads CASSNLPGSAYGYTF. For the CDR3, the DNA is TGTGCCAGCAGTAACCTCCCGGGATCTGCCTATGGCTACACCTTC.